Each of the 2 T cell receptor beta chains below was sequenced from the same sample in a study of OX40 agonist ivuxolimab in advanced cancers. Produced via immunoSEQ multiplex PCR; TCRdb's table is partial and in-frame only. Of 35,000 to 40,000 clones listed, around 87% are singletons. Here the sequenced sample was CD4+ or CD8+ T cells sorted from blood, taken in a trial of the OX40 agonist ivuxolimab. Receptors originate from an adult with an advanced solid tumor such as melanoma, head and neck, liver or kidney cancer.

This chain connects TRBV6-5 to TRBJ2-7; 7 nucleotides line up with TRBD2. Germline V gene lookup returns CDR1 MNHEY and CDR2 SVGAGI. V lost 7 bases to trimming and J lost 2 bases; unmatched junction nucleotides: 11. The CDR3 runs 15 residues. The CDR3 loop is CASISGQAGTYEQYF. CDR3 coding DNA: TGTGCCAGCATAAGCGGGCAAGCGGGAACCTACGAGCAGTACTTC.

The chain links TRBV6-6 to TRBJ1-5, with D perhaps TRBD1 (6 bases). CDR1 and CDR2 (germline): MNHNY, SVGAGI (reference sequence). There are 14 residues in the CDR3. Trimming stripped 6 bases from V and 4 bases from J, with 13 bases between. The CDR3 sequence is CASSQDSHNQPQHF. Here the CDR3 DNA reads TGTGCCAGCAGCCAGGACAGCCATAATCAGCCCCAGCATTTT.